The rows below give T cell receptor beta chains drawn from one sample of a study of T-cell reconstitution after alpha-beta-depleted transplantation in children. MiXCR, run by TCRdb on the PCR reads, gives a single entry per CDR3 protein. The data show about 1,000,000 distinct CDR3 sequences, about 29% seen once. The sample consisted of PBMCs, mostly from graft donor cells, taken 360 days after TCRalphabeta/CD19-depleted stem cell transplant. All receptors come from a boy younger than two who had a stem cell transplant for SCID, so the T cells may come from the graft donor. The CDR3 runs from the conserved cysteine through the conserved F or W. A D gene is named only where the DNA matches it firmly.

v_gene	d_gene	j_gene	CDR3aa
TRBV20-1	.	TRBJ2-7	CSARVLGDDWAYEQYF
TRBV12-3/TRBV12-4	TRBD2	TRBJ2-5	CASSPTRYGGKQETQYF
TRBV20-1	.	TRBJ2-5	CSARSHRRGEETQYF
TRBV20-1	.	TRBJ2-1	CSASPRADEQFF
TRBV12-3/TRBV12-4	.	TRBJ2-2	CAGRTGKTGELFF
TRBV4-3	.	TRBJ2-7	CASSQDHDNSYEQYF
TRBV9	.	TRBJ1-2	CASSESYGYGYTF
TRBV12-3/TRBV12-4	TRBD1	TRBJ2-5	CASSLYRLRPGGQETQYF
TRBV5-1	TRBD1	TRBJ1-4	CASSTGTGLEKLFF
TRBV20-1	.	TRBJ2-1	CSRKGGGDEQFF
TRBV5-1	.	TRBJ2-2	CASSLAVQGSGELFF
TRBV6-5	TRBD2	TRBJ2-2	CASSGGARELFF
TRBV7-3	.	TRBJ1-2	CASSLFPGAYGYTF
TRBV7-9	TRBD1	TRBJ2-1	CASSSRAPRQGYNEQFF
TRBV7-8	.	TRBJ2-7	CASSRHPLQDRQYF
TRBV20-1	.	TRBJ2-4	CSAYGGLAKNIQYF
TRBV20-1	TRBD2	TRBJ2-1	CSARGTSGVLVGNEQFF
TRBV12-3/TRBV12-4	TRBD1	TRBJ2-7	CASSFGGTGTLGEQYF
TRBV5-1	TRBD2	TRBJ2-3	CASSPGRGAGGPDTQYF
TRBV5-1	TRBD1	TRBJ1-1	CASSPYGQAAGTEAFF
TRBV3-1	TRBD1	TRBJ2-7	CASSQGSPTGGYEQYF
TRBV6-5	TRBD2	TRBJ2-3	CASSYSSGGVQTDTQYF
TRBV18	TRBD1	TRBJ2-7	CASSPIRGLDEQYF
TRBV11-2	.	TRBJ2-3	CASSLGPGITSTDTQYF
TRBV6-1	TRBD2	TRBJ2-5	CASTRLAGGAVETQYF
TRBV20-1	TRBD2	TRBJ2-5	CSAGLISGGAQETQYF
TRBV5-1	TRBD1	TRBJ2-1	CASSLGRGQGSYNEQFF
TRBV5-1	TRBD1	TRBJ1-1	CASSLGQGWMNTEAFF
TRBV4-1	TRBD1	TRBJ2-2	CASSQGGQGLNTGELFF
TRBV6-5	.	TRBJ2-6	CASNSRTSGANVLTF
TRBV10-3	.	TRBJ2-1	CAITQTVSNEQFF
TRBV5-1	TRBD1	TRBJ1-1	CASSTDRDQAFF
TRBV5-1	.	TRBJ2-5	CASSLSQFRETQYF
TRBV29-1	TRBD2	TRBJ2-1	CSVGLAGFPFSSYNEQFF
TRBV6-6	.	TRBJ1-3	CASRDTGNTIYF
TRBV12-3/TRBV12-4	TRBD1	TRBJ1-4	CASSIQGAPTLNEKLFF
TRBV20-1	.	TRBJ2-7	CSARDMGDASYEQYF
TRBV2	TRBD1	TRBJ1-5	CASRSDRVKIVSDQPQHF
TRBV6-5	TRBD1	TRBJ2-2	CASSYGGTGGTGELFF
TRBV10-3	.	TRBJ2-5	CAIGVLSDGIQETQYF
TRBV12-3/TRBV12-4	.	TRBJ1-1	CASSLSGTPFTEAFF
TRBV12-3/TRBV12-4	.	TRBJ1-4	CASRPGRQVGEKLFF
TRBV18	.	TRBJ1-2	CASSLGQVMVGYTF
TRBV12-3/TRBV12-4	.	TRBJ1-4	CASRRSLFSTNEKLFF
TRBV28	.	TRBJ2-3	CASNPGLPGTDTQYF
TRBV6-2/TRBV6-3	TRBD2	TRBJ2-2	CASSPLAAGELFF
TRBV7-9	TRBD1	TRBJ2-5	CASSPQDRRETQYF
TRBV6-1	TRBD1	TRBJ1-5	CASSPDRRNQPQHF